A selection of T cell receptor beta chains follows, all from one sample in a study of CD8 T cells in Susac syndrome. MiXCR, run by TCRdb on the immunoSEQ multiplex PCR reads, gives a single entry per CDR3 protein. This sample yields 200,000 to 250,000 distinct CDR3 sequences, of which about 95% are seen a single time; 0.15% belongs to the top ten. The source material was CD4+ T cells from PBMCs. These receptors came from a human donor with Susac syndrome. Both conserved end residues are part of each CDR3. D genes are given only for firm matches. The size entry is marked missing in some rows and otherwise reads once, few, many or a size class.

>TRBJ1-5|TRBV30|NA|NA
TGTGCCTGGAGTGTGAGGCACTATAGCAATCAGCCCCAGCATTTT
CAWSVRHYSNQPQHF
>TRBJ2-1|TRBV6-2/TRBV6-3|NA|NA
TGTGCCAGCAGCCCTCATACTAGTAACAATGAGCAGTTCTTC
CASSPHTSNNEQFF
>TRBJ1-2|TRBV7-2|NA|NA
TGTGCCAGCAGATCCGGACAGCTAAACTATGGCTACACCTTC
CASRSGQLNYGYTF
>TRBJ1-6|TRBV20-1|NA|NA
TGCAGTGCATCCCGAGTGACCGACTATAATTCACCCCTCCACTTT
CSASRVTDYNSPLHF
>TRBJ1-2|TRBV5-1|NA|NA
TGCGCCAGCAGCTTGGCCGACAGGCAATTCTTCGATGGCTACACCTTC
CASSLADRQFFDGYTF
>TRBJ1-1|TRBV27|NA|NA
TGTGCCAGCAGCCATACATGGGACACTGAAGCTTTCTTT
CASSHTWDTEAFF
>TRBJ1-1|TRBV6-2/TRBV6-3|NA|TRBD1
TGTGCCAGCAGTTACTCTTCGACAGGGGGCGCGGGTACTGAAGCTTTCTTT
CASSYSSTGGAGTEAFF
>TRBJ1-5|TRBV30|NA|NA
TGTGCCTGGAGCCTTAGCCGGAATCACCCCCAGCATTTT
CAWSLSRNHPQHF
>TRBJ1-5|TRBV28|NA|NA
TGTGCCAGCAGTGCCCCGGGACGGAAGAATCAGCCCCAGCATTTT
CASSAPGRKNQPQHF
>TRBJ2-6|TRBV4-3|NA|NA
TGCGCCAGCAGCCAAGCCCCCTTAACAGGGAGCTCTGGGGCCAACGTCCTGACTTTC
CASSQAPLTGSSGANVLTF
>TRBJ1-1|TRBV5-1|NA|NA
TGCGCCAGCAGCTGGGGGGAGGTGAACACTGAAGCTTTCTTT
CASSWGEVNTEAFF
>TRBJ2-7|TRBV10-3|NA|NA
TGTGCCATCACCCGGGGAAGGGGGTTCTACGAGCAGTACTTC
CAITRGRGFYEQYF
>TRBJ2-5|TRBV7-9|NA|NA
TGTGCCAGCAGCCACTACAGGGAAGCTCCAGAGACCCAGTACTTC
CASSHYREAPETQYF
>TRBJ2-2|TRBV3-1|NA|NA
TGTGCCAGCAGCCAAGATCCGGGGACCGGGGAGCTGTTTTTT
CASSQDPGTGELFF
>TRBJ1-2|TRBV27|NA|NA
TGTGCCAGCAGTTTATTCGTTGGGTCGTCGACGAACTATGGCTACACCTTC
CASSLFVGSSTNYGYTF
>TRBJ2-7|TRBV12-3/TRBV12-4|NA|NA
TGTGCCAGCAGTCCGAGTCCCGGCTACGAGCAGTACTTC
CASSPSPGYEQYF
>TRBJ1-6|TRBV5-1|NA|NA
TGCGCCACCTCACCCGGCCTAGCGGATTCACCCCTCCACTTT
CATSPGLADSPLHF
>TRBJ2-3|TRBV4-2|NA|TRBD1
TGTGCCAGCACTGGGACAGCCACAGATACGCAGTATTTT
CASTGTATDTQYF
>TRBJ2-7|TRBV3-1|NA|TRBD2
TGTGCCAGCAGCCGAACTAGCGGTCTTCCCTACGAGCAGTACTTC
CASSRTSGLPYEQYF
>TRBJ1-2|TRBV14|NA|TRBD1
TGTGCCAGCAGCGCCAACGGACAGGGGGTTCGAGCTAACTATGGCTACACCTTC
CASSANGQGVRANYGYTF
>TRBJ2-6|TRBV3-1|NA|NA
TGTGCCAGCAGCCAAGACTCCTCTGGGGCCAACGTCCTGACTTTC
CASSQDSSGANVLTF
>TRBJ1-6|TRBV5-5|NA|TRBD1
TGTGCCAGCAGCTTACAGGGACAGGGGGTTGCTTCACCCCTCCACTTT
CASSLQGQGVASPLHF
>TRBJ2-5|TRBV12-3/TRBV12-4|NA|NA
TGTGCCAGCAGTTTACGGGCTGGAGCGGAGACCCAGTACTTC
CASSLRAGAETQYF
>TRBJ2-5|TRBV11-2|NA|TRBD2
TGTGCCAGCAGCTTTTTGTGGGGACTAGCGATACAGACCCAGTACTTC
CASSFLWGLAIQTQYF
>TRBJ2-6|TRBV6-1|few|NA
TGTGCCACCGGGGACACTGCTGGGGCCAACGTCCTGACTTTC
CATGDTAGANVLTF
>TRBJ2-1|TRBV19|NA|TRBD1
TGTGCCAGTAGTATGTCCCAGGGGGCCGGGGACTATGAGCAGTTCTTC
CASSMSQGAGDYEQFF
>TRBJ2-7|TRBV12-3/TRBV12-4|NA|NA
TGTGCCAGCAGCTCGACCGGGAACTCCTACGAGCAGTACTTC
CASSSTGNSYEQYF